A selection of T cell receptor beta chains follows, all from one sample in a study of shared clonotypes between healthy human individuals. Sequencing used immunoSEQ multiplex PCR; TCRdb keeps in-frame clones, though not all of them. The sample contains 2 million or so clones, just under 95% of which appear only once. The sequenced sample consisted of naive CD8+ T cells sorted from blood. All receptors come from a man between 18 and 35 years old in good health. Both conserved end residues are trimmed from each CDR3. Fields, in order: clone size, CDR3 length, V gene, J gene, CDR3 protein. Where a row states a size, it is once, few, many or the class of an expanded clone; other rows omit it.

once	17	TRBV4-1	TRBJ2-6	ASSQEGSTLRSGANVLT
.	12	TRBV7-9	TRBJ2-3	ASGNQRHTDTQY
.	17	TRBV6-1	TRBJ2-3	ASSEAAGEFQLNTDTQY
.	10	TRBV5-1	TRBJ2-7	ASSTPSYEQY
.	12	TRBV5-6	TRBJ1-1	ASRPTRQYTEAF
.	11	TRBV4-1	TRBJ1-1	ASSQGTGTEAF
.	11	TRBV6-5	TRBJ1-2	ASSFQTNYGYT
once	10	TRBV6-1	TRBJ2-1	ASSPGWNEQF
.	14	TRBV25-1	TRBJ2-1	ASSGPGQRGINEQF
.	12	TRBV11-2	TRBJ2-7	ASSLFGDTYEQY